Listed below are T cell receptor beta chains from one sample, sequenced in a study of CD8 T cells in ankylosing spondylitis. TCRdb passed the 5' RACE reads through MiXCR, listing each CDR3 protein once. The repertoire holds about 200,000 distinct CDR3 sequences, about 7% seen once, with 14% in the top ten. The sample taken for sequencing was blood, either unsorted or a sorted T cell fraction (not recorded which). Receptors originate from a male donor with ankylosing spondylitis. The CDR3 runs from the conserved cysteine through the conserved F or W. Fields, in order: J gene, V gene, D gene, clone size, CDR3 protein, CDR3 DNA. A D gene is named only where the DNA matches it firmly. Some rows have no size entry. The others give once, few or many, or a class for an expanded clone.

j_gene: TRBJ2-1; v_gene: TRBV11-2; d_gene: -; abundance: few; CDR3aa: CASIFWWAHNEQFF; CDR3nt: TGTGCCAGCATCTTCTGGTGGGCTCACAATGAGCAGTTCTTC
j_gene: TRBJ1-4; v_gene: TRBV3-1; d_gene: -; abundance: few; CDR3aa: CASSPYRTTNEKLFF; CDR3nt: TGTGCCAGCAGCCCGTACAGAACAACTAATGAAAAACTGTTTTTT
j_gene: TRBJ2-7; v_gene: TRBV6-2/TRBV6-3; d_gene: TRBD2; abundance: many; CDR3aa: CASSYSGLAWEQYF; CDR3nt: TGTGCCAGCAGTTACTCGGGACTAGCTTGGGAGCAGTACTTC
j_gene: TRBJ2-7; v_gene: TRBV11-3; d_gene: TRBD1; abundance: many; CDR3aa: CASSLGPPRQGDHEQYF; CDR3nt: TGTGCCAGCAGCTTAGGCCCCCCGAGACAGGGGGACCACGAGCAGTACTTC
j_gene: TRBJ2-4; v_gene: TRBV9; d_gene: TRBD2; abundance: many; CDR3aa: CASSGPRLAGGLAKNIQYF; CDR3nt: TGTGCCAGCAGCGGCCCCCGACTAGCGGGGGGTCTAGCCAAAAACATTCAGTACTTC
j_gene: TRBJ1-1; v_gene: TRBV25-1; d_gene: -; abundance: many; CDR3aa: CASSGALRTEAFF; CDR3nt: TGTGCCAGCAGTGGAGCGTTGAGGACTGAAGCTTTCTTT
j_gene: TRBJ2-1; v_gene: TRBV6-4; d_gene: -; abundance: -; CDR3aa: CASQIYQGVNEQFF; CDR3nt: TGTGCCAGCCAGATATACCAGGGTGTCAATGAGCAGTTCTTC
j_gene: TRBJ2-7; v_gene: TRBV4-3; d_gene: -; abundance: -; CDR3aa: CASSQRTVPYEQYF; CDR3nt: TGCGCCAGCAGCCAACGTACAGTGCCCTACGAGCAGTACTTC
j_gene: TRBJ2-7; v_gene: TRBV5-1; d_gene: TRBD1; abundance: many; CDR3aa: CASSWGLAGTGSHEQYF; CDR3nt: TGCGCCAGCAGCTGGGGACTTGCCGGGACAGGGAGCCACGAGCAGTACTTC
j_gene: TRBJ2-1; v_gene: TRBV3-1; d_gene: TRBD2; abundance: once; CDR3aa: CASSQGLAGWPNEQFF; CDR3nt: TGTGCCAGCAGCCAAGGACTAGCGGGATGGCCGAATGAGCAGTTCTTC
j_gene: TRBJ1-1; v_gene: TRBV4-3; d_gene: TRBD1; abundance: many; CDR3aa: CASSPDRGDLWAFF; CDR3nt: TGCGCCAGCAGCCCTGACAGGGGGGATTTGTGGGCTTTCTTT
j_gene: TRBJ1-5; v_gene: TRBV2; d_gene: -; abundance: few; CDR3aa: CASRRGTISNQPQHF; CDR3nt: TGTGCCAGCAGAAGAGGGACCATCAGCAATCAGCCCCAGCATTTT
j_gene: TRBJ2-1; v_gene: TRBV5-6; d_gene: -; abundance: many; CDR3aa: CASSFGVSEQFF; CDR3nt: TGTGCCAGCAGCTTCGGTGTTTCGGAGCAGTTCTTC
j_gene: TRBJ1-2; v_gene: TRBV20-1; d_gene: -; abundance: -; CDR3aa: CSARNRTRAGYGYTF; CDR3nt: TGCAGTGCTAGAAACCGCACGAGGGCCGGGTATGGCTACACCTTC
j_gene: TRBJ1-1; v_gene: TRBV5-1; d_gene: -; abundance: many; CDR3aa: CASSPGTSPPEAFF; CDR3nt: TGCGCCAGCAGCCCGGGGACTTCTCCCCCCGAAGCTTTCTTT
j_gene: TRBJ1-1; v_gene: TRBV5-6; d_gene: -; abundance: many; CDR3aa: CASSWGKNTEAFF; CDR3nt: TGTGCCAGCAGTTGGGGGAAAAACACTGAAGCTTTCTTT
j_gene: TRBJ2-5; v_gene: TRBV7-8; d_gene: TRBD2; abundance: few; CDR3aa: CASSLVRSGGRTQYF; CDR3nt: TGTGCCAGCAGCTTAGTACGGTCGGGGGGGCGGACCCAGTACTTC
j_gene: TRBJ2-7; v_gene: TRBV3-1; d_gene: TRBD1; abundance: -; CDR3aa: CASSQDLVDRGRYEQYF; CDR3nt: TGTGCCAGCAGCCAAGATCTCGTGGACAGGGGGCGGTACGAGCAGTACTTC
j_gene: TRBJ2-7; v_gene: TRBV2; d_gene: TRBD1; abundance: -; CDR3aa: CASVDRVDYEQYF; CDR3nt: TGTGCCAGCGTGGACAGGGTGGACTACGAGCAGTACTTC
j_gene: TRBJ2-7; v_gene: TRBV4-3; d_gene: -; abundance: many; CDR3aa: CASSPRGDSSSYEQYF; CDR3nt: TGCGCCAGCAGCCCCAGAGGTGACAGTTCCTCCTACGAGCAGTACTTC
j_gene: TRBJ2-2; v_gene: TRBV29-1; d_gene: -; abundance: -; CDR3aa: CSALPERPNTGELFF; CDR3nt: TGCAGCGCTTTACCAGAGCGTCCGAACACCGGGGAGCTGTTTTTT
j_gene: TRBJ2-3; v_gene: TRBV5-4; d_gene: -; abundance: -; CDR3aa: CASARGSDTDTQYF; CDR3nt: TGTGCCAGCGCGAGGGGGAGCGACACAGATACGCAGTATTTT
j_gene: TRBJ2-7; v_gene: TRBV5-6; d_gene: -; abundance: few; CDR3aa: CASSLELNYEQYF; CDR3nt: TGTGCCAGCAGCTTGGAGTTAAACTACGAGCAGTACTTC
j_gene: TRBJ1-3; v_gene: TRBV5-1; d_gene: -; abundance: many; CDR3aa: CASSSKEGVRGNTIYF; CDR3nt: TGCGCCAGCAGCTCCAAAGAGGGGGTCCGTGGAAACACCATATATTTT
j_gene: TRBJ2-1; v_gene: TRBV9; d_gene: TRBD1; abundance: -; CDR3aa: CASNPGQGYEQFF; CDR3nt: TGTGCCAGCAACCCGGGACAGGGATATGAGCAGTTCTTC
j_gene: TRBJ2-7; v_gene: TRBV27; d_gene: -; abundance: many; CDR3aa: CASSLSPPYEQYF; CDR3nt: TGTGCCAGCAGTTTATCGCCTCCCTACGAGCAGTACTTC
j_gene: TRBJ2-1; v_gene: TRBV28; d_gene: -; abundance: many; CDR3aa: CASSPRRGFYYNEQFF; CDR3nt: TGTGCCAGCAGTCCCCGAAGGGGTTTTTACTACAATGAGCAGTTCTTC
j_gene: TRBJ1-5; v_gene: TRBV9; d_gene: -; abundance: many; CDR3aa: CASSVGQGRDSNQPQHF; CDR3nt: TGTGCCAGCAGCGTTGGGCAGGGAAGGGATAGCAATCAGCCCCAGCATTTT
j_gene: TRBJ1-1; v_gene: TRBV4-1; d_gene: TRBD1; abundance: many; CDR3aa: CASSQAPGTANTEAFF; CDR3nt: TGCGCCAGCAGCCAAGCCCCCGGGACAGCGAACACTGAAGCTTTCTTT
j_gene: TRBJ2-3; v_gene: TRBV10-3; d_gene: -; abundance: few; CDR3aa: CAIRDETDTQYF; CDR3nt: TGTGCCATCAGGGACGAAACAGATACGCAGTATTTT
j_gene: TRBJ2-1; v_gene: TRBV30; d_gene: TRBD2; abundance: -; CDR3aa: CACTSAGSSYNEQFF; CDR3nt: TGTGCCTGTACTAGCGCGGGGAGCTCCTACAATGAGCAGTTCTTC
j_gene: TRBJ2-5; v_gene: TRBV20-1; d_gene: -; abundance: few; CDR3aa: CSARDPFRGKTQYF; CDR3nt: TGCAGTGCTAGAGATCCTTTTAGAGGGAAGACCCAGTACTTC
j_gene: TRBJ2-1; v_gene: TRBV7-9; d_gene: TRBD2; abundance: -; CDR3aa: CASSYPSGEYNEQFF; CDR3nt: TGTGCCAGCAGCTATCCTAGCGGGGAATACAATGAGCAGTTCTTC
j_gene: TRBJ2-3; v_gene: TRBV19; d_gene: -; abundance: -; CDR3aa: CASSRGGDTYTDTQYF; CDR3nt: TGTGCCAGTAGCCGGGGAGGGGACACTTACACAGATACGCAGTATTTT
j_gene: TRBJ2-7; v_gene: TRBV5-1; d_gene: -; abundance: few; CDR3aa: CASSMGETYEQYF; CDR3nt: TGCGCCAGCAGCATGGGGGAGACCTACGAGCAGTACTTC
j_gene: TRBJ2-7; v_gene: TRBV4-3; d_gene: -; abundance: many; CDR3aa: CASSQDRGKLYEQYF; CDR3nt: TGCGCCAGCAGCCAAGATCGGGGCAAACTCTACGAGCAGTACTTC
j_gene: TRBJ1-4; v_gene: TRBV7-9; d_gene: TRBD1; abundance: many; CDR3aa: CASGQGAEKLFF; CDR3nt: TGTGCCAGCGGTCAGGGGGCTGAAAAACTGTTTTTT
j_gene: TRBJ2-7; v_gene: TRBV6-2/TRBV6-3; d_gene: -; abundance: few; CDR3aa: CASSYWWRGRYEQYF; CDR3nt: TGTGCCAGCAGTTACTGGTGGAGGGGGAGGTACGAGCAGTACTTC
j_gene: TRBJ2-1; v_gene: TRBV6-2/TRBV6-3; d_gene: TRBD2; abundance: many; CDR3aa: CASSYSEASGVEQFF; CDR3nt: TGTGCCAGCAGTTACTCTGAGGCTAGCGGGGTTGAGCAGTTCTTC
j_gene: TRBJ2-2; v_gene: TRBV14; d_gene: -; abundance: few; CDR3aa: CASSQAHPRRTGELFF; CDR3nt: TGTGCCAGCAGCCAAGCTCACCCCCGGAGGACCGGGGAGCTGTTTTTT
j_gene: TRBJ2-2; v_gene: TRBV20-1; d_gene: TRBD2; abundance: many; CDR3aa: CSAGDLGSGVNTGELFF; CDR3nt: TGCAGTGCTGGCGACTTAGGGAGCGGGGTGAACACCGGGGAGCTGTTTTTT
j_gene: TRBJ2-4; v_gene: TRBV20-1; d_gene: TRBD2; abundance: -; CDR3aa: CSASGRRTKNIQYF; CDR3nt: TGCAGTGCTAGCGGGAGGAGAACCAAAAACATTCAGTACTTC
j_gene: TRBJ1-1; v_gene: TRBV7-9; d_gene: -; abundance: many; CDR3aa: CASSFGAVNTEAFF; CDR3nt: TGTGCCAGCAGCTTTGGGGCGGTTAACACTGAAGCTTTCTTT
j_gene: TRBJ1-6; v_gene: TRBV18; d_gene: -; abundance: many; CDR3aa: CASSPGGKVSLHF; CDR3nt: TGTGCCAGCTCACCGGGAGGCAAAGTCTCCCTCCACTTT
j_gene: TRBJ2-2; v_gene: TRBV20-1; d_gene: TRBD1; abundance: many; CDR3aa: CSARDQGQGSTTGELFF; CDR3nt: TGCAGTGCTAGAGATCAGGGACAGGGTAGTACCACCGGGGAGCTGTTTTTT
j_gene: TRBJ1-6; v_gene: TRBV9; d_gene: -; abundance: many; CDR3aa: CASSVMVDSSPLHF; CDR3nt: TGTGCCAGCAGCGTAATGGTGGATAGTTCACCCCTCCACTTT
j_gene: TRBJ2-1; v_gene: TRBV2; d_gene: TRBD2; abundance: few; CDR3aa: CASTGTSFYSSYNEQFF; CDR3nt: TGTGCCAGCACCGGGACTAGCTTTTATAGCTCCTACAATGAGCAGTTCTTC
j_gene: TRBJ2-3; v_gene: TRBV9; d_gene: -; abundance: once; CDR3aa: CASSVVGSPTTDTQYF; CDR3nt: TGTGCCAGCAGCGTAGTCGGCTCGCCAACCACAGATACGCAGTATTTT